The 7 T cell receptor beta chains below come from one sample, sequenced in a study of a mutant IDH1 vaccine in newly diagnosed glioma. No cognate antigen is known for these TCRs. TCRdb keeps only in-frame clones here, not all; method: immunoSEQ multiplex PCR. The sample has fewer than 100,000 clones, roughly nine tenths seen once. Time point: week 5, during vaccination. Alongside topical imiquimod, each dose of vaccine comprised 300 ug of mutant IDH1 20-mer peptide. Sample: PBMCs, taken from a glioma patient whose treatment included an IDH1 peptide vaccine. The source is a woman aged 45-60 years with glioma.

This chain connects TRBV28 to TRBJ1-1; D is perhaps TRBD1 (5 bases). The CDR3 length is 14 residues. Germline loops: CDR1 MDHEN, CDR2 SYDVKM. V was clipped by 4 bases and J by 0 bases, with 9 bases between them. The CDR3 loop is CASSSGTMNTEAFF. CDR3 nucleotides: TGTGCCAGCAGTTCCGGGACTATGAACACTGAAGCTTTCTTT.

This CDR3 reads CAINQGPVGTYEQYF. CDR3 sequence (DNA): TGTGCCATCAATCAGGGGCCAGTGGGAACCTACGAGCAGTACTTC. The chain couples TRBV10-3 to TRBJ2-7; D possibly corresponds to TRBD1 (6 bases). Trimming took 7 bases from V and 2 from J, leaving 18 bases between them. Germline CDR1 is ENHRY and CDR2 is SYGVKD. This CDR3 has 15 amino acids.

The CDR3 bases are TGTGCCAGCAGAACCGACAGCTACGAGCAGTACTTC. Its translation is CASRTDSYEQYF. This chain connects TRBV11-1 to TRBJ2-7; maybe TRBD1 (5 bases). The CDR3 covers 12 residues. V was shortened by 6 bases and J by 3 bases, with 9 bases between the two germline ends. Germline-derived CDR1 and CDR2 are SGHAT and FQDESV (reference sequence).

The V call is TRBV25-1, the J call TRBJ2-7, with 8 positions matching TRBD1. Germline loops: CDR1 MGHDK, CDR2 SYGVNS. J gave up 0 bases and V 7 bases, and 2 bases lay outside the gene matches. The CDR3 loop spans 13 amino acids. CDR3 loop: CASKTGGSYEQYF. The CDR3 nucleotides are TGTGCCAGCAAAACAGGGGGCTCCTACGAGCAGTACTTC.

The chain couples TRBV7-6 to TRBJ1-1, with 9 nucleotides matching TRBD1. CDR3 length equals 16 residues. J gave up 4 bases and V 5 bases, and 11 bases lay outside the gene matches. Germline V gene data show CDR1 as SGHVS and CDR2 as FNYEAQ. DNA of the CDR3: TGTGCCAGCAGCCATGTCGGGACAGGGCTCGGCACTGAAGCTTTCTTT. Translated: CASSHVGTGLGTEAFF.

This clone has a single count. The chain is built from TRBV2 and TRBJ1-6, with D possibly TRBD1 on 5 matching bases. Germline V gene sequence: CDR1 SNHLY, CDR2 FYNNEI. The CDR3 has 13 residues. V was pared by 3 bases and J by 9 bases, with 9 bases between. The CDR3 DNA reads TGTGCCAGCAGTGACAGGGAAGGTTCACCCCTCCACTTT. Encoded protein: CASSDREGSPLHF.

The chain has TRBV9 and TRBJ2-1; tentatively, D is TRBD2 (6 bases). Trimming left V 4 bases short and J 0 bases short, with 29 bases between. Germline V lookup: CDR1 SGDLS, CDR2 YYNGEE. CDR3 length: 21 residues. The CDR3 DNA follows: TGTGCCAGCAGCATACCTAGGACTACTGACCTTATGGGGAGCTCCTACAATGAGCAGTTCTTC. Its protein is CASSIPRTTDLMGSSYNEQFF.